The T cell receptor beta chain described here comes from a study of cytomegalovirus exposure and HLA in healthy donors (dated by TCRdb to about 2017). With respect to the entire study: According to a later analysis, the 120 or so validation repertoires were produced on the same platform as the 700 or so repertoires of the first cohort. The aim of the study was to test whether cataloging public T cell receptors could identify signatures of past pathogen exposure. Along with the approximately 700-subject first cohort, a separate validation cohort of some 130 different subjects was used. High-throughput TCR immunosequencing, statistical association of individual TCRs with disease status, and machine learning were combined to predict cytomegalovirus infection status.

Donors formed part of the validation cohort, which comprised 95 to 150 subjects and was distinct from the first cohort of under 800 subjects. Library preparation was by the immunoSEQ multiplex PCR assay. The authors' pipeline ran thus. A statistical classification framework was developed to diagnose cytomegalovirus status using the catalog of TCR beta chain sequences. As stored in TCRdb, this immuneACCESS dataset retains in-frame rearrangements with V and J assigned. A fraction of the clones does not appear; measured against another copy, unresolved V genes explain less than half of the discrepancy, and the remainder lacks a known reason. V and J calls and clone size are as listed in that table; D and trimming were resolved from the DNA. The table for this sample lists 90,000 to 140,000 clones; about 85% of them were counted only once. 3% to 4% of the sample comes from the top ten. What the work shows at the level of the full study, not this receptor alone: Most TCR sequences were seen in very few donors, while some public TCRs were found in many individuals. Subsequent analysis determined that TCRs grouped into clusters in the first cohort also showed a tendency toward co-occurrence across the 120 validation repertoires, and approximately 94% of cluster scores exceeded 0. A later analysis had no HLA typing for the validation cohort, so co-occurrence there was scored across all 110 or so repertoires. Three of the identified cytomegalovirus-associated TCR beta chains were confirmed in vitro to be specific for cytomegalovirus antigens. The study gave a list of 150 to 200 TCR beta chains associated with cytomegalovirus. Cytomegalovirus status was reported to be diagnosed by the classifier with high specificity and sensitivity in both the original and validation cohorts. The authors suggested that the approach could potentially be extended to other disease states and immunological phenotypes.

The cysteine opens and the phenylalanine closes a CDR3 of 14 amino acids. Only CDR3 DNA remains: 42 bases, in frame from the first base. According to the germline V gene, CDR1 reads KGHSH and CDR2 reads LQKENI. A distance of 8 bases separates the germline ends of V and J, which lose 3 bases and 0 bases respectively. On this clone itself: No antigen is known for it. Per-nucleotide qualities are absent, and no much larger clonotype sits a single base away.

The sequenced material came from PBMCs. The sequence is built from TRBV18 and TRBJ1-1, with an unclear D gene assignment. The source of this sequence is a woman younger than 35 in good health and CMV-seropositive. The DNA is TGTGCCAGCTCACCGGTATCAGTGAACACTGAAGCTTTCTTT. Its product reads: CASSPVSVNTEAFF.